Each of the 6 T cell receptor beta chains below was sequenced from the same sample in a study of T-cell memory formation after mild COVID-19. MiXCR, run by TCRdb on the 5' RACE reads, gives a single entry per CDR3 protein. The data show hundreds of thousands of distinct CDR3 sequences, with approximately 15% seen just once and about 8.1% held by the top ten. Sequencing was carried out using PBMCs or a T cell subset sorted from them (not recorded which). Every receptor here comes from an adult woman who had mild COVID-19 (a few samples of this study predate the infection). Cell type and time point are not known.

This clonotype was observed many times. This chain uses TRBV6-5 with TRBJ2-2, with D maybe TRBD1 (6 bases). Germline loops: CDR1 MNHEY, CDR2 SVGAGI. The CDR3 loop spans 15 amino acids. V shed 6 bases and J shed 1 base, with 12 bases lying between them. The CDR3 spells CASRPPGQNTGELFF. The CDR3 nucleotides read TGTGCCAGCAGGCCACCGGGACAGAACACCGGGGAGCTGTTTTTT.

This clonotype was seen at least ten times. J is TRBJ1-1 and V is TRBV5-1; D unresolved. The germline gives CDR1 SGHRS, CDR2 YFSETQ. The CDR3 sequence is 13 residues long. Trimming took off 0 bases at V and 11 bases at J, with 14 bases between the two ends. The chain's CDR3 is CASSLEARQAAFF. Here the CDR3 DNA reads TGCGCCAGCAGCTTGGAGGCAAGGCAAGCGGCTTTCTTT.

This clonotype was counted only a few times. The chain links TRBV7-9 to TRBJ2-2; unclear D gene. V lost 2 bases and J 2 bases, leaving 9 bases between the germline ends. The V gene's germline CDR1 is SEHNR and CDR2 FQNEAQ (reference sequence). CDR3 length: 15 residues. DNA of the CDR3: TGTGCCAGCAGCTTACTAGATCCAAACACCGGGGAGCTGTTTTTT. Translating it yields CASSLLDPNTGELFF.

V and J are TRBV18 and TRBJ1-5; D gene uncertain. CDR3 length: 14 amino acids. V lost 3 bases to trimming and J lost 9 bases, with 15 bases between them. CDR1 is KGHSH and CDR2 is LQKENI in the germline V gene. The CDR3 is CASSPNYSDGPQHF. CDR3 coding DNA: TGTGCCAGCTCACCGAACTATAGCGATGGGCCCCAGCATTTT. The variable domain in full, with the rest retrieved from reference TRBV18 and TRBJ1-5, is NAGVMQNPRHLVRRRGQEARLRCSPMKGHSHVYWYRQLPEEGLKFMVYLQKENIIDESGMPKERFSAEFPKEGPSILRIQQVVRGDSAAYFCASSPNYSDGPQHFGDGTRLSIL.

This clonotype was detected ten times or more. The CDR3 DNA follows: TGTGCCAGCAGTTTAGCGCTGAGGACTAGCGGGAGGAACGAGCAGTACTTC. Encoded protein: CASSLALRTSGRNEQYF. The rearrangement links TRBV12-3 or TRBV12-4 to TRBJ2-7; 14 bases are a match to TRBD2. The CDR3 loop spans 17 amino acids. Trimming at V came to 0 bases and at J to 5 bases, leaving 6 bases not matched to a gene.

The chain carries TRBV18 and TRBJ1-4; D remains unclear. From germline, CDR1 is KGHSH and CDR2 LQKENI. The V end lost 3 bases, the J end lost 5 bases, and 16 bases lay between the germline ends. This CDR3 is 16 amino acids long. DNA for the CDR3: TGTGCCAGCTCACCCCGGCCCCCGGCCCCCAATGAAAAACTGTTTTTT. Its protein product is CASSPRPPAPNEKLFF.